This T cell receptor beta chain was sequenced for a study of T cell responses to AZD1222 COVID-19 vaccine. The germline gives CDR1 MNHEY, CDR2 SVGAGI. This CDR3 spans 14 amino acids. The ends lost 5 bases at V and 1 base at J; junction bases unmatched: 4. Clones were sequenced by immunoSEQ multiplex PCR, and TCRdb holds only the in-frame ones, with some missing. The sample includes over 150,000 clones, 75% to 90% of them seen just once. The V and J genes are TRBV6-5 and TRBJ1-1; 7 bases align to TRBD1. The source is an adult in good health. The sequences come from peripheral blood, collected on day 0 of AZD1222 vaccination. CDR3 sequence reads: CASSRGQQNTEAFF. DNA for the CDR3: TGTGCCAGCAGTAGGGGACAGCAGAACACTGAAGCTTTCTTT.